This TCR beta chain stems from a study of blood T cell repertoires in COVID-19. Study information: Material from acute and convalescent COVID-19 was sourced from the United States, Italy and Spain. Sources were T cells, B-cell-depleted T cells, or PBMCs; the material itself was cDNA or gDNA.

The V gene's germline CDR1 is SEHNR and CDR2 FQNEAQ (reference sequence). This CDR3 has 18 residues. Trimming cost V 3 bases and J 6 bases; bases outside gene matches: 12. Per the original methods: Using reference gene primer amplification, nucleated cell counts were estimated. TCRdb's table, derived via immunoSEQ multiplex PCR, lists solely in-frame clones and lacks some. For V, J and clone size, that table is used; D and trimming come from the DNA. The table has 90,000 to 150,000 clones, 65% to 90% seen once. The sequenced material came from peripheral blood. The chain couples TRBV7-9 to TRBJ2-1; 12 positions agree with TRBD2. The sequence was obtained from a man at least 80 years old with acute or convalescent COVID-19. This CDR3 is CASSFRLTSGSGINEQFF. The CDR3 DNA reads as TGTGCCAGCAGCTTTCGCTTGACTAGCGGGAGTGGGATCAATGAGCAGTTCTTC.